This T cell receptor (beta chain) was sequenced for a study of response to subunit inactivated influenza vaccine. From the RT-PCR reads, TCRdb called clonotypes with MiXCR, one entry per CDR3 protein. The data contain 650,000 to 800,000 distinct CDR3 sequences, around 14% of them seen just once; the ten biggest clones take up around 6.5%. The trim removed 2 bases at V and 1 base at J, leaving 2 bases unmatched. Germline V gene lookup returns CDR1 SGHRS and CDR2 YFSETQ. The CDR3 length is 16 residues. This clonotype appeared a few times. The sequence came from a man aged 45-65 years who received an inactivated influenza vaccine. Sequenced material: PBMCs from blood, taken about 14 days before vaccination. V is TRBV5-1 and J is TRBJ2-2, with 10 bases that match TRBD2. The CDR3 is CASSFTSGKNTGELFF. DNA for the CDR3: TGCGCCAGCAGCTTCACTAGCGGGAAGAACACCGGGGAGCTGTTTTTT.